A single sample is the source of the 22 T cell receptor beta chains below, sequenced in a study of control samples from healthy donors and cancer patients. Measured with immunoSEQ multiplex PCR; TCRdb has only the in-frame clones, and not every one. The sample lists around 130,000 clones; around nine tenths were seen once. Sequencing was performed on PBMCs. These TCRs come from a man aged 45-65 years with head and neck cancer.

The V and J genes are TRBV11-2 and TRBJ1-2, with D maybe TRBD1 (6 bases). V lost 5 bases, J lost 2 bases, and 21 bases lay in between. Germline V gene sequence: CDR1 SGHAT, CDR2 FQNNGV. The CDR3 sequence is 17 residues long. This CDR3 is CASSKMAGVIINYGYTF. The CDR3, as DNA: TGTGCCAGCAGCAAGATGGCAGGGGTCATTATAAACTATGGCTACACCTTC. Together with reference TRBV11-2 and TRBJ1-2, the CDR3 gives the full variable domain: EAGVAQSPRYKIIEKRQSVAFWCNPISGHATLYWYQQILGQGPKLLIQFQNNGVVDDSQLPKDRFSAERLKGVDSTLKIQPAKLEDSAVYLCASSKMAGVIINYGYTFGSGTRLTVV.

The chain couples TRBV6-1 to TRBJ2-7; D not resolved. Trimming shortened V by 0 bases and J by 0 bases, and 12 bases separated the two germline ends. This CDR3 has 16 amino acids. CDR1 is MNHNS, CDR2 SASEGT, per germline. In DNA, the CDR3 is TGTGCCAGCAGTGAAGCGCACGGCTGGGTCTCCTACGAGCAGTACTTC. Its translation: CASSEAHGWVSYEQYF.

In this sample, this clone turned up once. The chain recombines TRBV5-1 with TRBJ2-5; 8 bases are shared with TRBD2. The CDR3 length is 15 residues. Germline V CDR1 and CDR2: SGHRS, YFSETQ. J lost 9 bases, V lost 0 bases, and 10 bases had no gene match. The DNA of the CDR3 is TGCGCCAGCAGCTTGGGCGGGACTAGAACAAGCCCCCAGTACTTC. This gives the protein CASSLGGTRTSPQYF.

The gene calls are TRBV2 and TRBJ1-5; D not certain. The CDR3 is made up of 15 amino acids. Trimming removed 8 bases at V and 2 bases at J, with 16 bases between. Germline V gene lookup returns CDR1 SNHLY and CDR2 FYNNEI. The CDR3 DNA reads as TGTGCCAGCCGTAGGGTAGACGGACGCAATCAGCCCCAGCATTTT. Protein product: CASRRVDGRNQPQHF. The complete variable domain, with remaining parts taken from reference TRBV2 and TRBJ1-5, reads EPEVTQTPSHQVTQMGQEVILRCVPISNHLYFYWYRQILGQKVEFLVSFYNNEISEKSEIFDDQFSVERPDGSNFTLKIRSTKLEDSAMYFCASRRVDGRNQPQHFGDGTRLSIL.

This clone has only one observation. The rearrangement links TRBV7-6 to TRBJ1-2, with a weak D call TRBD1 (5 bases). V lost 3 bases and J 8 bases, leaving 16 bases between the germline ends. CDR1 and CDR2 from the germline V gene are SGHVS and FNYEAQ. The CDR3 totals 14 residues. The CDR3 here is CASSLGGEGNGYTF. The CDR3 DNA is TGTGCCAGCAGCTTGGGGGGGGAAGGGAACGGCTACACCTTC.

In nucleotides, the CDR3 is TGTGCCAGCAGTGAACAGGCGGGGGCAGTGTACTTC. Translated: CASSEQAGAVYF. V is TRBV2 and J is TRBJ2-5; D may be TRBD2 (7 bases). In germline, CDR1 is SNHLY, CDR2 FYNNEI. The CDR3 sequence is 12 residues long. Trimming took 2 bases from V and 13 from J, leaving 14 bases between them.

This rearrangement joins TRBV3-1 (or the pseudogene TRBV3-2) to TRBJ1-6; possible D gene TRBD1, 5 bases. This CDR3 has 15 amino acids. The ends were cut back, 4 bases at V and 6 bases at J, with 13 bases in the middle. CDR1 LGHDT and CDR2 YNNKEL come from the germline V gene (reference sequence). CDR3 loop: CASSPRGGVNSPLHF. Here the CDR3 DNA reads TGTGCCAGCAGCCCACGAGGAGGGGTTAATTCACCCCTCCACTTT.

The chain has TRBV19 and TRBJ2-5, with 10 nucleotides matching TRBD1. Losses at the gene ends were 4 bases for V and 3 bases for J; bases not matched to a gene: 8. Germline values: CDR1 LNHDA, CDR2 SQIVND (reference sequence). The CDR3 is made up of 16 amino acids. The CDR3 DNA sequence: TGTGCCAGTAGTACCCTTTCCGGGACAGGGGAAGAGACCCAGTACTTC. Protein sequence: CASSTLSGTGEETQYF.

The V gene is TRBV5-4, the J gene TRBJ1-2; 10 bases are a match to TRBD1. Germline V gene sequence: CDR1 SGHNT, CDR2 YYREEE (reference sequence). V lost 4 bases and J lost 5; bases outside the gene matches: 5. The CDR3 contains 14 residues. The CDR3 protein is CASSPRDRGYGYTF. The CDR3, as DNA: TGTGCCAGCAGCCCCCGGGACAGGGGATATGGCTACACCTTC.

The chain employs TRBV6-5 and TRBJ2-2, with D uncertain. The germline CDR1 and CDR2 sequences are MNHEY and SVGAGI. The CDR3 length is 14 residues. The V end lost 3 bases, the J end lost 6 bases, and 11 bases lay between the germline ends. CDR3 sequence (DNA): TGTGCCAGCAGTTATGCTAAAGGCGCCGGGGAGCTGTTTTTT. This encodes CASSYAKGAGELFF.

In DNA, the CDR3 is TGCGCCAGCAGCTTGGGGGCAGGGTCTGAAGAGACCCAGTACTTC. Protein: CASSLGAGSEETQYF. This chain uses TRBV5-1 with TRBJ2-5, with a weak D call TRBD1 (5 bases). The CDR3 runs 15 residues. The germline gives CDR1 SGHRS, CDR2 YFSETQ. Trimming shortened V by 0 bases and J by 3 bases, and 12 bases separated the two germline ends. The full variable domain, with the rest looked up from reference TRBV5-1 and TRBJ2-5, is KAGVTQTPRYLIKTRGQQVTLSCSPISGHRSVSWYQQTPGQGLQFLFEYFSETQRNKGNFPGRFSGRQFSNSRSEMNVSTLELGDSALYLCASSLGAGSEETQYFGPGTRLLVL.

The chain couples TRBV9 to TRBJ1-3, with D uncertain. Germline CDR1 and CDR2: SGDLS and YYNGEE. The ends were cut back, 0 bases at V and 0 bases at J, with 10 bases in the middle. The CDR3 sequence is 16 residues long. CDR3 nucleotide sequence: TGTGCCAGCAGCGTAGGATTAGGGAGCTCTGGAAACACCATATATTTT. Amino acids: CASSVGLGSSGNTIYF.

The V gene is TRBV24-1, the J gene TRBJ2-1; 11 nucleotides match TRBD2. CDR1 is KGHDR, CDR2 SFDVKD, per germline. The CDR3 spans 19 residues. V lost 0 bases and J lost 3; bases outside the gene matches: 9. The CDR3 loop reads CATSDLGGTSGRGYNEQFF. The CDR3, as DNA: TGTGCCACCAGTGATTTGGGGGGGACTAGCGGACGGGGCTACAATGAGCAGTTCTTC.

The J gene is TRBJ2-7, the V gene TRBV7-8; the D is unclear. The germline V gene has CDR1 SGHVS and CDR2 FQNEAQ. The CDR3 is made up of 13 amino acids. V was cut by 0 bases and J by 0 bases, with 3 bases left in between. The CDR3 here is CASSLADSYEQYF. The CDR3 DNA sequence: TGTGCCAGCAGCTTAGCGGACTCCTACGAGCAGTACTTC.

This chain joins TRBV7-9 and TRBJ1-2; D ambiguous. CDR3 length: 12 amino acids. Per germline, CDR1 SEHNR and CDR2 FQNEAQ (reference sequence). Trimming took 5 bases from V and 4 from J, leaving 8 bases between them. This chain's CDR3 is CASSPAAYGYTF. CDR3 coding DNA: TGTGCCAGCAGCCCTGCGGCCTATGGCTACACCTTC.

The chain carries TRBV5-1 and TRBJ2-1; TRBD1 is a possible D gene (6 bases). Germline V gene sequence: CDR1 SGHRS, CDR2 YFSETQ. Trimming left V 4 bases short and J 5 bases short, with 13 bases between. This CDR3 contains 14 residues. The CDR3 region is CASSVRAGDNEQFF. The CDR3 region has the DNA TGCGCCAGCAGCGTGAGGGCAGGGGACAATGAGCAGTTCTTC.

The chain carries TRBV30 and TRBJ1-2; no reliable D call. Trimming took off 0 bases at V and 5 bases at J, with 4 bases between the two ends. The CDR3 is 11 amino acids. CDR1 and CDR2 (germline): GTSNPN, SVGIG (reference sequence). Here the CDR3 reads CAWSVGYGYTF. As DNA, the CDR3 is TGTGCCTGGAGTGTAGGTTATGGCTACACCTTC.

The rearrangement uses TRBV5-4 and TRBJ2-2; 7 positions match TRBD1. Germline V lookup: CDR1 SGHNT, CDR2 YYREEE (reference sequence). CDR3 length equals 16 residues. The V and J ends lost 2 bases and 6 bases, in that order; junction bases with no gene match: 10. Here the CDR3 reads CASSFITGTASGELFF. The CDR3 DNA follows: TGTGCCAGCAGCTTTATTACCGGGACAGCATCCGGGGAGCTGTTTTTT.

V usage is TRBV25-1 and J usage is TRBJ1-6; TRBD1 aligns across 7 bases. The CDR3 has 17 residues. Germline-derived CDR1 and CDR2 are MGHDK and SYGVNS. V shed 1 base and J 3 bases; nucleotides not matched to a gene: 6. The CDR3 reads CASSESAGTVYNSPLHF. The CDR3, as DNA: TGTGCCAGCAGTGAATCGGCAGGGACAGTCTATAATTCACCCCTCCACTTT.

This clone was observed a single time. V gene TRBV5-1 combines with J gene TRBJ1-2, with 9 bases lining up with TRBD1. CDR1 is SGHRS, CDR2 YFSETQ, per germline. V dropped 3 bases and J dropped 4; count of bases not matched to a gene: 7. CDR3 size: 15 residues. The CDR3 region is CASSSRTGVFYGYTF. The CDR3 bases are TGCGCCAGCAGCTCCCGGACAGGGGTATTCTATGGCTACACCTTC.

The chain uses TRBV5-5 and TRBJ2-1; no clear D gene. The CDR3 sequence is 11 residues long. The germline CDR1 and CDR2 sequences are SGHKS and YYEKEE (reference sequence). Trimming removed 4 bases at V and 4 bases at J, with 3 bases between. The CDR3 is CASSTYNEQFF. CDR3 DNA sequence: TGTGCCAGCAGCACTTACAATGAGCAGTTCTTC.

The CDR3 loop is CASTNRDSGYEQYF. CDR3 DNA: TGTGCCAGCACCAACCGGGACAGCGGCTACGAGCAGTACTTC. V is TRBV7-8 and J is TRBJ2-7, with 7 bases aligning to TRBD1. Germline V gene lookup returns CDR1 SGHVS and CDR2 FQNEAQ. V shed 7 bases and J 3 bases; nucleotides not matched to a gene: 9. CDR3 length equals 14 residues.